The 7 T cell receptor beta chains in this list originate from one sample, sequenced in a study of cytomegalovirus exposure and HLA in healthy donors. Both 60 Vbeta primers and 13 Jbeta primers went into the PCR. The data were produced by immunoSEQ multiplex PCR, yet TCRdb's version contains in-frame clones alone and is incomplete. The sample shows approximately 100,000 clones, around four fifths of them seen only once. Sequencing was performed on PBMCs. The receptor set was obtained from a woman aged 35 to 49 in good health and CMV-seropositive.

CDR3 protein: CASRPRTGTSGYSYEQYF. For the CDR3, the DNA is TGTGCCAGCAGACCAAGGACCGGGACTAGCGGGTACTCCTACGAGCAGTACTTC. The gene calls are TRBV27 and TRBJ2-7, with 12 bases identical to TRBD2. The CDR3 has 18 residues. With V trimmed by 6 bases and J by 0 bases, 12 bases remained unmatched. The germline V gene encodes CDR1 MNHEY and CDR2 SMNVEV (reference sequence).

The CDR3 sequence: CASSLVRGPTTMNTEAFF. The CDR3, as DNA: TGCGCCAGCAGCTTGGTCAGGGGCCCCACCACCATGAACACTGAAGCTTTCTTT. The J gene is TRBJ1-1, the V gene TRBV5-1; weak D call: TRBD1 (6 bases). Germline V CDR1 and CDR2: SGHRS, YFSETQ. The CDR3 loop spans 18 amino acids. V gave up 0 bases and J gave up 0 bases, with 18 bases separating them.

The rearrangement links TRBV28 to TRBJ1-3, with D possibly matching TRBD1 (6 bases). Germline lookup yields CDR1 MDHEN and CDR2 SYDVKM. The V gene lost 7 bases and the J gene lost 2 bases, with 15 bases spanning the gap. The CDR3 extends over 15 amino acids. CDR3 in amino acids: CASTSLGDTGNTIYF. The CDR3 nucleotides read TGTGCCAGCACCTCCCTCGGGGACACTGGAAACACCATATATTTT.

This sequence joins TRBV6-5 and TRBJ1-5; D remains ambiguous. Germline V gene lookup returns CDR1 MNHEY and CDR2 SVGAGI. V was pared by 5 bases and J by 7 bases, with 12 bases between. There are 13 residues in the CDR3. CDR3 sequence reads: CASSDSGVQPQHF. CDR3 bases: TGTGCCAGCAGTGATAGCGGGGTGCAGCCCCAGCATTTT.

This chain joins TRBV9 and TRBJ1-4; 7 bases map to TRBD1. Germline CDR1 and CDR2: SGDLS and YYNGEE. With 5 bases clipped from V and 0 bases from J, the junction kept 1 base outside the gene matches. CDR3 length equals 14 residues. Here the CDR3 DNA reads TGTGCCAGCAGTCAGGGGGCAACTAATGAAAAACTGTTTTTT. Encoded protein: CASSQGATNEKLFF.

The chain couples TRBV10-3 to TRBJ2-7, with 9 bases fitting TRBD1. V gave up 4 bases and J gave up 4 bases; unmatched junction bases: 14. Germline V gives CDR1 ENHRY, CDR2 SYGVKD. This CDR3 comprises 17 residues. CDR3: CAISGGTRDRVLYEQYF. The DNA of the CDR3 is TGTGCCATCAGTGGAGGAACCCGGGACAGGGTCTTATACGAGCAGTACTTC.

This clone was seen only once. The rearrangement links TRBV2 to TRBJ2-2, with 8 bases matching TRBD2. Germline assignment: CDR1 SNHLY and CDR2 FYNNEI. There are 16 residues in the CDR3. V lost 1 base and J lost 3; bases outside the gene matches: 4. The CDR3 DNA follows: TGTGCCAGCAGTGAAGTTGCTAGCGGGTACACCGGGGAGCTGTTTTTT. Amino acids: CASSEVASGYTGELFF.